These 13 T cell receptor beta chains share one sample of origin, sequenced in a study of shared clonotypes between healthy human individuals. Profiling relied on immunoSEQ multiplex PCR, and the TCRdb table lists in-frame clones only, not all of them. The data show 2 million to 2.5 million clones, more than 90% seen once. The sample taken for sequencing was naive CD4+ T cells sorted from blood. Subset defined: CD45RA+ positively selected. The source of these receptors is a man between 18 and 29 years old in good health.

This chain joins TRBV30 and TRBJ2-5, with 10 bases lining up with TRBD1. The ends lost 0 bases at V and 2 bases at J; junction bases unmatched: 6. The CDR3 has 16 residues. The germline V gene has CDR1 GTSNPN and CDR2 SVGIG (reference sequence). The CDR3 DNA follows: TGTGCCTGGAGTGTACTGGGGACAGGGGTACAAGAGACCCAGTACTTC. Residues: CAWSVLGTGVQETQYF.

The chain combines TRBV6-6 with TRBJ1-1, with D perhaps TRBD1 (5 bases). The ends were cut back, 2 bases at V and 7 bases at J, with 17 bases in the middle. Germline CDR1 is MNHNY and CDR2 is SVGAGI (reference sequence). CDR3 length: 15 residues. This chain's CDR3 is CASSYRFVGEIEAFF. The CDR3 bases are TGTGCCAGCAGTTACAGGTTTGTGGGGGAAATTGAAGCTTTCTTT.

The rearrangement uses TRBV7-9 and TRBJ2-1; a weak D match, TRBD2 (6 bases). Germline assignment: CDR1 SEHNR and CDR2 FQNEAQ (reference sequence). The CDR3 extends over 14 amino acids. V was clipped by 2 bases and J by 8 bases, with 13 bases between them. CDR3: CASSLRRGGDEQFF. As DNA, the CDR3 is TGTGCCAGCAGCTTACGGCGGGGAGGAGATGAGCAGTTCTTC.

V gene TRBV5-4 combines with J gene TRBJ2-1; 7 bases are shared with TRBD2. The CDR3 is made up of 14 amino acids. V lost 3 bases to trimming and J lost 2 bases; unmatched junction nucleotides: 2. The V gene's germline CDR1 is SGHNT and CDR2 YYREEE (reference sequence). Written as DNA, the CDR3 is TGTGCCAGCAGCTCCGCGGGGGCCTACAATGAGCAGTTCTTC. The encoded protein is CASSSAGAYNEQFF.

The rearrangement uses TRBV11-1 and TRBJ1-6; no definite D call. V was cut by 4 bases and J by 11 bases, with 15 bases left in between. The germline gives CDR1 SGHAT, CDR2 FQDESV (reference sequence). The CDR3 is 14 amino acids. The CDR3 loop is CASSSTYVGAPLHF. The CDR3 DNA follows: TGTGCCAGCAGCTCTACTTACGTCGGGGCACCCCTCCACTTT. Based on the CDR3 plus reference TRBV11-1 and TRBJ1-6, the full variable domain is EAEVAQSPRYKITEKSQAVAFWCDPISGHATLYWYRQILGQGPELLVQFQDESVVDDSQLPKDRFSAERLKGVDSTLKIQPAELGDSAMYLCASSSTYVGAPLHFGNGTRLTVT.

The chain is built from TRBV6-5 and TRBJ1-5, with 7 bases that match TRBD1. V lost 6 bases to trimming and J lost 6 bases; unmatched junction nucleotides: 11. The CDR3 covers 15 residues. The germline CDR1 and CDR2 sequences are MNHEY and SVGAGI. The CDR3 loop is CASSPADREVQPQHF. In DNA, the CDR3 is TGTGCCAGCAGCCCCGCCGACAGGGAAGTTCAGCCCCAGCATTTT.

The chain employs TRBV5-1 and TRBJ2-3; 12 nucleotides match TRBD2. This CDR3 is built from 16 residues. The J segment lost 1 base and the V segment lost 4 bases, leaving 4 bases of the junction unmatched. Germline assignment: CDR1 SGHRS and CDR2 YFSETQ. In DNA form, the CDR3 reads TGCGCCAGCAGCGGTAGGACTAGCGGGGGCACAGATACGCAGTATTTT. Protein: CASSGRTSGGTDTQYF.

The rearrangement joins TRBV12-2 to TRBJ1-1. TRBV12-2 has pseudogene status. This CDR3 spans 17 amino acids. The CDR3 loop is CASRYTEVGRCGTEAFF. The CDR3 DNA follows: TGTGCAAGTCGCTATACAGAAGTCGGGAGGTGCGGCACTGAAGCTTTCTTT.

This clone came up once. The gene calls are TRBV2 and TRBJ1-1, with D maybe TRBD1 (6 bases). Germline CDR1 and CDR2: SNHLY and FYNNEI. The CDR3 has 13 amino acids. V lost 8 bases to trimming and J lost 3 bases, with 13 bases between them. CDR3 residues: CASLTGAYTEAFF. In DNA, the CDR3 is TGTGCCAGCCTGACAGGCGCTTACACTGAAGCTTTCTTT.

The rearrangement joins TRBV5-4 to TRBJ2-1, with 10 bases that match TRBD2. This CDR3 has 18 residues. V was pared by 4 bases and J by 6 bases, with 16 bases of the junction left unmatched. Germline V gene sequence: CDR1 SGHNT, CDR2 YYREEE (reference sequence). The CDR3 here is CASSPLDNLAGASNEQFF. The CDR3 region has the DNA TGTGCCAGCAGCCCTCTGGATAATCTAGCGGGAGCGAGCAATGAGCAGTTCTTC.

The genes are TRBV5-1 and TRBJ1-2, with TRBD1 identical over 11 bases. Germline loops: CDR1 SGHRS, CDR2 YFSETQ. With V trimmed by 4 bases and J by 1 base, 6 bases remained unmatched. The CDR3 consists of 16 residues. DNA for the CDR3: TGCGCCAGCAGCCCCTCCGGGACAGGGGGTAACTATGGCTACACCTTC. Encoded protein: CASSPSGTGGNYGYTF.

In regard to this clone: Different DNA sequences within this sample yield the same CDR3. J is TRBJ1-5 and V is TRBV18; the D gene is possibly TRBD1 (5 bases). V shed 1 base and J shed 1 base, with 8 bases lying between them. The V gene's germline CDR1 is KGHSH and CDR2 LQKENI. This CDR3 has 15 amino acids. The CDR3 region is CASSPLAGSNQPQHF. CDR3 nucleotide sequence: TGTGCCAGCTCACCACTGGCAGGGAGCAATCAGCCCCAGCATTTT.

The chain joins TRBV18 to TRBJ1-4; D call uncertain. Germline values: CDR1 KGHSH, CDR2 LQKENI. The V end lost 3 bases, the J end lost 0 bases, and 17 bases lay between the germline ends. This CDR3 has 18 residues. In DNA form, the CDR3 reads TGTGCCAGCTCACCGATCTGGCGGCGGATTGCAACTAATGAAAAACTGTTTTTT. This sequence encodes CASSPIWRRIATNEKLFF.